This TCR beta chain comes out of a study of T-cell reconstitution after alpha-beta-depleted transplantation in children. Study-wide points: Reported findings indicate that, about two months after transplant, alpha-beta T cells came from several hundred expanded clones, which were derived from non-depleted graft cells. One year after transplant, T-cell counts and diversity came mostly from newly produced T cells. TCRbeta diversity was high at day 60 in some patients (a result of surviving recipient T cells and thymic progenitors).

The CDR3 sequence is 16 residues long. The authors prepared the TCRbeta library with unique molecular identifiers. TCRdb reanalysed the PCR reads using MiXCR and keeps one entry per CDR3 protein. The sample holds about 980,000 distinct CDR3 sequences; around 30% are singletons and the top ten take approximately 30%. This clonotype was observed a few times. Antigen specificity is unknown. The material was PBMCs, mostly from graft donor cells, obtained 360 days after TCRalphabeta/CD19-depleted stem cell transplant. The chain is built from TRBV21-1 and TRBJ2-1; TRBD1 is taken as the D call from the table, unchecked against the DNA. TRBV21-1 counts as a pseudogene. The source is a boy younger than two who had a stem cell transplant for SCID, so the T cells may come from the graft donor. The CDR3 nucleotides read TGTGCCAGCAGCGCCCGCCGGGCGAGGGTATGGGATGAGCAGTTCTTC. Translation: CASSARRARVWDEQFF.